One T cell receptor (beta chain) is described in this entry. The specificity of this receptor is unknown. Per-base qualities were not stored, and no clone one base away is much larger. The cohort consisted of some 730 healthy bone marrow donors. Cohort members were all nominally healthy when sampled, although unrecorded immune exposures were likely present. The donor was CMV seropositive and belonged to the group of around 300 seropositive cohort members. A peripheral blood sample was collected from each donor, and TCR beta sequencing was performed on peripheral blood mononuclear cells. Genomic DNA was extracted from the blood cell samples with the Qiagen DNeasy Blood Extraction Kit. This record comes from a study of cytomegalovirus exposure and HLA in healthy donors (dated by TCRdb to 2017 to 2019). Looking at the study overall: According to an earlier analysis of 550 to 750 of the donors, some 180 million T cells yielded some 120 million unique TCR beta sequences and around 280 Gb of sequence data. Roughly 300 gigabases of sequencing data and 70 million to 100 million unique TCR sequences were included in an early release covering about 600 HLA-typed donors. Of the roughly 410 genotyped donors, less than 85% were placed in the genetic ancestry cluster associated with self-reported Caucasian donors. The study aimed to test whether cataloging public T cell receptors could reveal signatures of past pathogen exposure. The study profiled the T cell repertoires of 500 to 800 subjects by immunosequencing and related them to cytomegalovirus serostatus. In addition to the first cohort of hundreds of subjects, a separate validation cohort of approximately 130 different subjects was used. The study combined high-throughput TCR immunosequencing, statistical association of individual TCRs with disease status, and machine learning to predict cytomegalovirus infection status. A later analysis re-analyzed previously published TCR beta repertoires from about 730 donors and added high-resolution HLA genotyping to study TCR occurrence patterns. Rather than using new phenotypic data, the later analysis identified candidate immune exposures from TCR beta sequences and from how often those sequences occurred across donors. An earlier analysis of around 640 of the donors used high-throughput TCR beta sequencing to judge whether each TCR beta V gene segment behaved as functional or pseudogenic. Donor age, sex, ethnicity and CMV serostatus were compiled together with the repertoire data. Genome-wide SNP genotypes for about three fifths of the 666 donors were used in a later genetic analysis, which treated that subset as a discovery cohort. Every repertoire in the discovery cohort had been generated on one and the same sequencing platform. HLA typing covered class I and class II loci at four-digit resolution. The number of typed donors differed by locus: about 620-630 for A, B, C, DRB1 and DQB1; 522 for DQA1; approximately 600 for DPA1; and about 450 for DPB1. About five DR-DQ haplotypes were handled as single units for association and clustering, since linkage in the cohort was strong. Across approximately 420 genotyped donors of the cohort, an average of 235,054 unique TCR beta nucleotide sequences per donor were sequenced, and 15% to 20% of those sequences were non-productive.

What the research found in general, with its limitations: V-gene and J-gene trimming of TCR beta chains was associated with a missense DCLRE1C variant in a later genetic analysis, and the association was replicated in an independent cohort. Roughly uniform sequencing depth across donors was assumed in presence/absence analyses, although this assumption may not hold. In a later analysis, several top co-occurrence clusters were reported to appear linked to parvovirus B19, influenza, CMV and Epstein-Barr virus. When HLA alleles, especially DR and DQ, strongly co-occurred, attributing TCR associations to individual alleles was difficult. According to a later analysis, TCR association rates differed among HLA loci, with DRB1 alleles showing the most associated TCRs and HLA-C alleles showing the fewest. Most CMV-associated TCR beta chains appeared to be HLA-restricted in a later analysis, and the HLA associations seemed to be driven largely by CMV exposure. Cytomegalovirus status was reported to be diagnosed by the classifier with high specificity and sensitivity in both the original and validation cohorts. Because HLA typing was unavailable for some donors at each locus, only the typed subset was used in association tests. The study gave a list of 150 to 200 TCR beta chains associated with cytomegalovirus. Correlated functional status among segregating V segments might be attributable to linkage disequilibrium, but an unknown experimental factor could not be ruled out. Because counts were too low, some 16 rarely observed V segments, including chromosome 9 orphons, were excluded from the earlier analysis of some 540 of the donors. A further reported finding was that TCR beta sequences accurately predicted the HLA-A and HLA-B alleles for most subjects in the first cohort. A cluster of highly shared sequence variants was judged likely to be a technical artifact of the sequencing pipeline. In vitro tests confirmed that a few of the cytomegalovirus-associated TCR beta chains recognize cytomegalovirus antigens. In a later analysis, HLA-associated TCR beta chains showed more clonal expansion and lower generation probabilities than non-associated chains that were equally common. The authors suggested that the approach could potentially be generalized to other disease states and immunological phenotypes. At a false discovery rate of 0.05, a later analysis linked fewer than 20,000 TCR beta sequences to specific HLA alleles. Because the 87-base-pair reads could not distinguish some IMGT-functional V segments, including TRBV6-2 and TRBV6-3, those segments were excluded. This cohort had only TCR beta chains sequenced, and the lack of alpha or paired-chain data limited which features could be detected. Broadly in line with IMGT annotations, most TCR beta V segments showed up in productive rearrangements about 87% or about 30% of the time in an earlier analysis of several hundred of the donors. While some public TCRs were present in many individuals, most TCR sequences turned up only very rarely across donors. In a later genetic analysis, fewer N-insertions in productive TCRs were reported among donors in an Asian-associated ancestry cluster than the roughly 700-donor mean. CMV serostatus was the only immune exposure information available for the cohort.

The library was made by the immunoSEQ multiplex PCR assay. For the multiplex PCR, a mixture combining 60 forward primers for TCR Vbeta segments and 13 reverse primers for TCR Jbeta segments was used. The CDR3 region of rearranged TCR beta genes was amplified from genomic DNA by a multiplex PCR assay. On the Illumina HiSeq System, the amplified TCR beta libraries were sequenced as 87-base-pair reads. Per the authors' processing: A later analysis counted some 80 million unique TCR beta chains across the 550 to 700 repertoires, and 10 million to 12 million of these chains were shared by at least two donors. To remove PCR and sequencing errors, raw reads were error-corrected and collapsed into unique sequences using a nearest-neighbor algorithm that merged closely related sequences. CDR3 sequences were aligned to IMGT reference sequences to assign V, D and J gene segments. For a sequence to be retained, at least a six-nucleotide match to both a V gene segment and a J gene segment was required. Rearrangements were classified as productive when the CDR3 lacked stop codons and remained in frame with V and J, and all other rearrangements were classified as non-productive. Following IMGT convention, CDR3 was defined as the stretch from the second conserved V-encoded cysteine to the conserved J-encoded phenylalanine. The earlier analysis of about 590 of the donors excluded sequences that lacked an unambiguous match to a single V gene segment. An earlier analysis of around 600 of the donors classified V segments as functional when productive rearrangements were above 56.7% and as segregating when the standard deviation between donors was above 5%. A statistical classification framework was developed to diagnose cytomegalovirus status using the catalog of TCR beta chain sequences. In a later analysis, TCR nucleotide sequences were compared against IMGT/GENE-DB human TR gene sequences so that V and J genes could be assigned. Using the TCRdist pipeline, a later analysis assigned CDR3 sequences along with most-parsimonious VDJ recombination scenarios. A later analysis defined each TCR beta chain by its CDR3 amino acid sequence plus V-gene family, and excluded reads lacking a unique V-gene family. As a way to deal with suspected cross-contamination and a sequencing artifact, a later analysis dropped 592 nucleotide sequences that were highly shared and had low generation probability. In a later analysis, a clonal expansion index for each public chain was calculated from normalized within-repertoire ranks of inferred template counts. Generation probabilities in a later analysis came from a VDJ recombination model fitted to out-of-frame rearrangements, and those results were checked against IGoR. In a later analysis, TCR-TCR, TCR-HLA and TCR-CMV co-occurrence was scored with hypergeometric tests, and a repertoire-size bias correction was applied to TCR pairs. In a later analysis, false discovery rates were estimated by permuting HLA or CMV assignments 20 times. In a later analysis, co-occurring TCRs were grouped using DBSCAN, and TCRdist sequence similarity was added for clustering within HLA-allele-positive subsets. Repertoires with fewer than 30,000 or more than 120,000 public chains, plus five repertoires with anomalous nucleotide sharing, were excluded from co-occurrence clustering. TCRdb provides this immuneACCESS table in a form limited to in-frame rearrangements. Some clones are lacking; in checked studies, under half of them reflect an unresolved V gene, and why the rest are absent is not known. The DNA gave D and trimming, while V, J and clone size come from that table. The sample contains some 140,000 clones, approximately 80% of them found a single time. The top ten constitute 9.5% to 15% of the sample.

The CDR3 runs 15 amino acids, cysteine and phenylalanine included. Solely the CDR3 DNA is kept, with 45 bases framed from the first base. CDR1 and CDR2, looked up from the germline V gene (reference sequence), are GTSNPN and SVGIG. V is reduced by 4 bases and J by 2 bases, leaving a spacing of 18 bases between them. Sequenced input: PBMCs. The TCR sequence derives from a man younger than 45 in good health and CMV-seropositive. The chain uses TRBV30 and TRBJ2-7; tentative D gene TRBD1, with 7 bases matching. CDR3 reads: CAWMRRDRETYEQYF. The DNA sequence is given as TGTGCCTGGATGAGGCGGGACAGAGAAACCTACGAGCAGTACTTC.